These 17 T cell receptor beta chains were sequenced from one sample in a study of T cells after yellow fever vaccination. Via MiXCR, TCRdb re-called the 5' RACE reads, giving one row per CDR3 protein. Altogether some 550,000 distinct CDR3 sequences are present, roughly 21% being singletons, with the ten largest covering roughly an eighth. The sequencing used PBMCs, collected 15 days after the yellow fever booster vaccination. The receptors were gathered from a young man who received the YFV17D yellow fever vaccine.

J is TRBJ2-3 and V is TRBV7-8; possible D gene TRBD2, 6 bases. This CDR3 has 15 amino acids. With 0 bases removed from V and 3 bases from J, the gap between germline ends came to 10 bases. Germline V gene data show CDR1 as SGHVS and CDR2 as FQNEAQ. Here the CDR3 reads CASSLAGGWTDTQYF. The CDR3 bases are TGTGCCAGCAGCTTAGCGGGAGGTTGGACAGATACGCAGTATTTT.

This clonotype has more than one count but fewer than ten. The chain joins TRBV18 to TRBJ2-7; tentative D call: TRBD2 (5 bases). Trimming took off 0 bases at V and 4 bases at J, with 10 bases between the two ends. Germline-derived CDR1 and CDR2 are KGHSH and LQKENI. The CDR3 is 14 amino acids. CDR3 residues: CASSPPWGVYEQYF. CDR3 nucleotide sequence: TGTGCCAGCTCACCACCCTGGGGAGTTTACGAGCAGTACTTC.

This clonotype turned up a few times. The chain carries TRBV19 and TRBJ1-5; D remains unclear. The CDR3 has 13 amino acids. The germline gives CDR1 LNHDA, CDR2 SQIVND (reference sequence). Trimming cost V 8 bases and J 1 base, with 9 bases left between them. The CDR3 DNA sequence: TGTGCCAGTCATCAGACAAGCAATCAGCCCCAGCATTTT. As protein: CASHQTSNQPQHF.

CDR3 sequence reads: CASRPLAGGLNEQFF. CDR3 bases: TGTGCCAGCAGACCGCTAGCGGGAGGTCTCAATGAGCAGTTCTTC. The V gene is TRBV7-9, the J gene TRBJ2-1, with 11 bases that match TRBD2. Per germline, CDR1 SEHNR and CDR2 FQNEAQ (reference sequence). Trimming took 6 bases from V and 6 from J; bases not matched to a gene: 7. The CDR3 consists of 15 residues.

V is TRBV5-6 and J is TRBJ2-3; 12 nucleotides match TRBD2. V was clipped by 4 bases and J by 1 base; unmatched bases: 4. The germline gives CDR1 SGHDT, CDR2 YYEEEE. The length of the CDR3 is 16 residues. The CDR3 sequence is CASSPTSGRRTDTQYF. The CDR3, as DNA: TGTGCCAGCAGCCCGACTAGCGGGAGACGCACAGATACGCAGTATTTT.

This clonotype was seen a few times. This chain connects TRBV20-1 to TRBJ2-7; TRBD1 aligns across 7 bases. This CDR3 region has 14 residues. Germline CDR1 DFQATT, CDR2 SNEGSKA (reference sequence). V dropped 5 bases and J dropped 3; count of bases not matched to a gene: 10. The CDR3 nucleotides are TGCAGTGCTGTAATGTACAGGGGAAACTACGAGCAGTACTTC. Its translation is CSAVMYRGNYEQYF.

This chain uses TRBV12-3 or TRBV12-4 with TRBJ2-7; D is perhaps TRBD1 (5 bases). The CDR3 totals 13 residues. Between the trimmed V and J ends, which lost 5 bases and 0 bases, there was a span of 8 bases. The CDR3 loop is CASSPRDSYEQYF. The CDR3 region has the DNA TGTGCCAGCAGTCCCAGGGACTCCTACGAGCAGTACTTC.

The rearrangement uses TRBV6-2 or TRBV6-3 and TRBJ2-7; no clear D. Germline V gives CDR1 MNHEY, CDR2 SVGEGT. Trimming shortened V by 0 bases and J by 1 base, and 7 bases separated the two germline ends. This CDR3 region has 14 residues. The CDR3 is CASSYSDQSYEQYF. The CDR3 bases are TGTGCCAGCAGTTACTCGGATCAGTCCTACGAGCAGTACTTC.

This clonotype was detected only a few times. The J gene is TRBJ2-1, the V gene TRBV24-1; no clear D gene. Germline V gives CDR1 KGHDR, CDR2 SFDVKD. The V end was cut by 1 base, the J end by 8 bases, with 14 bases between. The CDR3 length is 15 residues. CDR3 nucleotide sequence: TGTGCCACCAGTGATTTAGACTCGGCTGGCTATGAGCAGTTCTTC. Residues: CATSDLDSAGYEQFF.

In this sample, this clonotype turned up a few times. J is TRBJ1-5 and V is TRBV15; D not resolved. This CDR3 region has 14 residues. V dropped 0 bases and J dropped 5 bases, with 8 bases sitting between them. The V gene's germline CDR1 is LNHNV and CDR2 YYDKDF (reference sequence). The CDR3 sequence is CATSRDQGYQPQHF. The CDR3 DNA sequence: TGTGCCACCAGCAGAGATCAAGGCTATCAGCCCCAGCATTTT. The full variable domain, completed using reference TRBV15 and TRBJ1-5, is DAMVIQNPRYQVTQFGKPVTLSCSQTLNHNVMYWYQQKSSQAPKLLFHYYDKDFNNEADTPDNFQSRRPNTSFCFLDIRSPGLGDTAMYLCATSRDQGYQPQHFGDGTRLSIL.

There are a few counts of this clonotype. The chain recombines TRBV7-2 with TRBJ1-5; D uncertain. V was shortened by 0 bases and J by 5 bases, with 5 bases between the two germline ends. The CDR3 is 13 amino acids. The germline gives CDR1 SGHTA, CDR2 FQGNSA. Written as DNA, the CDR3 is TGTGCCAGCAGCTTAGCCAGCTATCAGCCCCAGCATTTT. It translates to CASSLASYQPQHF.

V is TRBV29-1 and J is TRBJ2-7, with a possible D match to TRBD2 (6 bases). Germline V gives CDR1 SQVTM, CDR2 ANQGSEA. The CDR3 loop spans 12 amino acids. Trimming stripped 4 bases from V and 4 bases from J, with 11 bases between. In nucleotides, the CDR3 is TGCAGCGTTGTGGGGGGTGGTTACGAGCAGTACTTC. Residues: CSVVGGGYEQYF.

This clonotype turned up a few times. The rearrangement uses TRBV7-2 and TRBJ2-1; 10 bases align to TRBD2. The germline V gene encodes CDR1 SGHTA and CDR2 FQGNSA. The trim removed 5 bases at V and 0 bases at J, leaving 4 bases unmatched. This CDR3 contains 16 residues. The CDR3, as DNA: TGTGCCAGCAGCCGCCGACTAGCGGGCTCCTACAATGAGCAGTTCTTC. Translated, it gives CASSRRLAGSYNEQFF.

The V call is TRBV10-2, the J call TRBJ2-1, with no clear D. Germline assignment: CDR1 WSHSY and CDR2 SAAADI. Trimming pared 0 bases from V and 7 bases from J, leaving 4 bases between. The CDR3 loop spans 12 amino acids. CDR3 in DNA: TGCGCCAGCAGTGAGTCGTGGAATGAGCAGTTCTTC. Protein product: CASSESWNEQFF.

This clonotype turned up a few times. J is TRBJ2-7 and V is TRBV6-1, with TRBD2 as a possible D gene (5 bases). Trimming removed 6 bases at V and 0 bases at J, with 12 bases between. Germline V lookup: CDR1 MNHNS, CDR2 SASEGT. The CDR3 length is 14 residues. CDR3 in DNA: TGTGCCAGCAGCTCGGACTTTCTCTCCTACGAGCAGTACTTC. Translating it yields CASSSDFLSYEQYF.

The rearrangement uses TRBV24-1 and TRBJ2-2, with D possibly TRBD1 on 6 matching bases. CDR1 is KGHDR and CDR2 is SFDVKD in the germline V gene. Trimming took off 3 bases at V and 0 bases at J, with 10 bases between the two ends. CDR3 size: 16 residues. In nucleotides, the CDR3 is TGTGCCACCAGTGATCGGGACACCACGAACACCGGGGAGCTGTTTTTT. Translating it yields CATSDRDTTNTGELFF.

The chain is built from TRBV28 and TRBJ2-1; TRBD2 might be the D (5 bases). Trimming removed 5 bases from V and 5 bases from J, with 13 bases in between. Germline V gene data show CDR1 as MDHEN and CDR2 as SYDVKM. This CDR3 comprises 14 residues. CDR3 protein: CASSPPGLNNEQFF. CDR3 DNA sequence: TGTGCCAGCAGTCCCCCCGGACTTAACAATGAGCAGTTCTTC.